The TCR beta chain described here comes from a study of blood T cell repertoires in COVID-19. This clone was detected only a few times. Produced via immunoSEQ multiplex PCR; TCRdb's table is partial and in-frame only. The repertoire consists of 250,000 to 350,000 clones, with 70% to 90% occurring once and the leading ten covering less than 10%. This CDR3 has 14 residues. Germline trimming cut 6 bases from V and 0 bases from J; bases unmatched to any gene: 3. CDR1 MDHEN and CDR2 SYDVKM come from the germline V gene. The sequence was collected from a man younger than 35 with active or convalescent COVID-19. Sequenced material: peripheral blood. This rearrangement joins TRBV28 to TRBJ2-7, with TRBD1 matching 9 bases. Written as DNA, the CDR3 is TGTGCCAGCAGGGGGACAGGGAGCTCCTACGAGCAGTACTTC. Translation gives CASRGTGSSYEQYF. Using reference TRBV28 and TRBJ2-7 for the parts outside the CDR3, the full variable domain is DVKVTQSSRYLVKRTGEKVFLECVQDMDHENMFWYRQDPGLGLRLIYFSYDVKMKEKGDIPEGYSVSREKKERFSLILESASTNQTSMYLCASRGTGSSYEQYFGPGTRLTVT.